The 4 T cell receptor beta chains reported below all come from one sample, sequenced in a study of post-analysis software for immune sequencing data. General observations from the study: Controls showed lower frequencies than patients for 5 or 6 TRBV segments, and TRBV5-6, TRBV5-1 and TRBV20-1 were among these.

Their antigen targets remain unknown. Researchers reported that TCR beta cDNA libraries carried unique molecular identifiers. TCRdb ran MiXCR on the PCR reads and lists one entry per CDR3 protein. The table lists some 890,000 distinct CDR3 sequences, about 50% of them singletons. Specimen: blood. The receptors come from a girl aged 5-17 years with multiple sclerosis.

The chain joins TRBV6-5 to TRBJ1-2, with TRBD1 identical over 9 bases. Germline-derived CDR1 and CDR2 are MNHEY and SVGAGI. This CDR3 has 17 amino acids. J lost 6 bases, V lost 0 bases, and 11 bases had no gene match. The CDR3 region is CASSYSPGTGFQDGYTF. CDR3 DNA: TGTGCCAGCAGTTACTCACCCGGGACAGGGTTCCAGGATGGCTACACCTTC.

J is TRBJ1-2 and V is TRBV5-1, with D tentatively TRBD1 (6 bases). In germline, CDR1 is SGHRS, CDR2 YFSETQ. The germline V and J ends were trimmed by 4 bases and 1 base, with 17 bases remaining between them. This CDR3 contains 16 residues. CDR3 in DNA: TGCGCCAGCAGCCCCCCTGATTTCAGGGGTAACTATGGCTACACCTTC. It is translated as CASSPPDFRGNYGYTF.

This clonotype was observed a few times. The chain employs TRBV6-5 and TRBJ2-2; tentatively, D is TRBD1 or TRBD2 (5 bases each). The CDR3 is 13 residues long. CDR1 and CDR2 (germline): MNHEY, SVGAGI. Trimming pared 2 bases from V and 7 bases from J, leaving 8 bases between. The CDR3 sequence is CASSYGGGGELFF. CDR3 bases: TGTGCCAGCAGTTACGGGGGTGGCGGGGAGCTGTTTTTT.

The rearrangement uses TRBV5-1 and TRBJ2-2; D possibly corresponds to TRBD1 (5 bases). V lost 2 bases and J 3 bases, leaving 14 bases between the germline ends. The CDR3 runs 16 residues. Germline V gene lookup returns CDR1 SGHRS and CDR2 YFSETQ. CDR3 coding DNA: TGCGCCAGCAGCTTCGGGCCTCAAGGGGACACCGGGGAGCTGTTTTTT. Its protein is CASSFGPQGDTGELFF.